This T cell receptor (beta chain) was observed in a study of cytomegalovirus exposure and HLA in healthy donors. Study outcomes and limitations: First-cohort TCR clusters tended to co-occur in the approximately 130 validation repertoires, a later analysis found.

Libraries were prepared by immunoSEQ multiplex PCR; TCRdb keeps only in-frame clonotypes and omits some of them. The sample records tens of thousands of clones, 90% to 97% being singletons. The CDR3 contains 14 residues. V dropped 4 bases and J dropped 3; count of bases not matched to a gene: 3. CDR1 and CDR2 (germline): KGHSH, LQKENI. Concerning this clone itself: Its antigen is not identified.

This receptor was obtained from a woman in her late teens or twenties in good health and CMV-seronegative. This chain links TRBV18 with TRBJ2-5; 9 positions agree with TRBD1. Sequencing used PBMCs. Written as DNA, the CDR3 is TGTGCCAGCTCACGTTGGACAGGGGAAGAGACCCAGTACTTC. It specifies CASSRWTGEETQYF.